This T cell receptor (beta chain) stems from a study of blood T cell repertoires in COVID-19. The ends were cut back, 7 bases at V and 3 bases at J, with 12 bases in the middle. Germline-derived CDR1 and CDR2 are SNHLY and FYNNEI. This CDR3 region has 13 residues. Per the original data handling: Quantification of nucleated cells was approximated via reference gene primer amplification. TCRdb keeps only in-frame clones here, not all; method: immunoSEQ multiplex PCR. The DNA gave D and trimming, while V, J and clone size come from that table. The repertoire consists of 250,000 to 300,000 clones, with 80% to 85% occurring once and the leading ten covering more than 4%.

The sequencing sample was made of PBMCs or T cells enriched from blood (not recorded which). The chain recombines TRBV2 with TRBJ1-2; D is possibly TRBD1 (5 bases). This receptor was identified in a man aged 40-49 years who had been exposed to COVID-19. The CDR3 bases are TGTGCCAGCACCAGACAGCCCTACTATGGCTACACCTTC. Amino acids: CASTRQPYYGYTF.